This TCR beta chain appears in the sequencing data of a study of blood T cell repertoires in COVID-19. The protocol was immunoSEQ multiplex PCR, while the TCRdb copy is restricted to in-frame clones and leaves out a portion. Here the sample spans under 250,000 clones, roughly 83% being singletons. The CDR3 contains 15 residues. From germline, CDR1 is LGHNA and CDR2 YNFKEQ. Between the trimmed V and J ends, which lost 0 bases and 6 bases, there was a span of 15 bases. The clonotype was recovered from an older woman with active or convalescent COVID-19. Sequencing was carried out using peripheral blood. This chain uses TRBV4-2 with TRBJ2-7; no definite D call. CDR3 region: CASSQDLTTPLEQYF. CDR3 sequence (DNA): TGTGCCAGCAGCCAAGATCTTACTACTCCCCTCGAGCAGTACTTC.